The clone carrying this T cell receptor (beta chain) was seen more than once but under ten times. Its antigen is undetermined. In the PCR, 60 Vbeta and 13 Jbeta primers were used. Using immunoSEQ multiplex PCR, the repertoire was profiled, and TCRdb retains in-frame clones only, with some absent. Altogether roughly 130,000 clones are present, 80% being singletons, with the ten largest covering 1%. This entry comes from a study of cytomegalovirus exposure and HLA in healthy donors. General study findings and limits: Accurate prediction of most subjects' HLA-A and HLA-B alleles from TCR beta sequences was reported. Of the V segments, some could not be distinguished, including TRBV6-2 and TRBV6-3, and were excluded.

This CDR3 has 15 residues. The V segment lost 4 bases and the J segment 4 bases; nucleotides outside the gene matches: 7. CDR1 is LNHNV and CDR2 is YYDKDF in the germline V gene (reference sequence). Each donor was healthy, and each was a bone marrow donor. The rearrangement uses TRBV15 and TRBJ2-1; 7 nucleotides match TRBD1. Sequences were obtained from PBMCs. The sequence was collected from a man in his forties in good health and CMV-seronegative. DNA for the CDR3: TGTGCCACCAGCACCCGACAGGGTTCGTACAATGAGCAGTTCTTC. Residues: CATSTRQGSYNEQFF.